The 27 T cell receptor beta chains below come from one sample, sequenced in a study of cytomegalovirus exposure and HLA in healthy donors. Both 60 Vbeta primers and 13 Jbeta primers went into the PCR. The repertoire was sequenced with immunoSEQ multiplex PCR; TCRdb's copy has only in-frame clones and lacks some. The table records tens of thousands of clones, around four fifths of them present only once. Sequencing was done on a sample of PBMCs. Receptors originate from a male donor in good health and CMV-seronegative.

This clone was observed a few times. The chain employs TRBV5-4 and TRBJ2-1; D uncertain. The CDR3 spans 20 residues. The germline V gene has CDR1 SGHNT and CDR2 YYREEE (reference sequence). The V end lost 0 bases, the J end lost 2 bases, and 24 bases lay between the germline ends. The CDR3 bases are TGTGCCAGCAGCTTGGAGGTTGTATTTCAATCTCCGGGTCCCTACAATGAGCAGTTCTTC. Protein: CASSLEVVFQSPGPYNEQFF.

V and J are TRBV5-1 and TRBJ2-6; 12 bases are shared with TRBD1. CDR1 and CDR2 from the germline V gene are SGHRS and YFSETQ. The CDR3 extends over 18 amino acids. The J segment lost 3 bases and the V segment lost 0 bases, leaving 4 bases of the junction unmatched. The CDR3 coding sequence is TGCGCCAGCAGCTTGGCCGGGACAGGGGGCTATGGGGCCAACGTCCTGACTTTC. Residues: CASSLAGTGGYGANVLTF.

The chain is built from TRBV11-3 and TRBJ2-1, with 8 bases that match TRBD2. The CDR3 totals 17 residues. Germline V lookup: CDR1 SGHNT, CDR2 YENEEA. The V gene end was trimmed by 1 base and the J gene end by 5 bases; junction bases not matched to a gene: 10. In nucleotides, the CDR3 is TGTGCCAGCAGCTTAGGTCGGCGGGAGGTGGATAACAATGAGCAGTTCTTC. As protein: CASSLGRREVDNNEQFF.

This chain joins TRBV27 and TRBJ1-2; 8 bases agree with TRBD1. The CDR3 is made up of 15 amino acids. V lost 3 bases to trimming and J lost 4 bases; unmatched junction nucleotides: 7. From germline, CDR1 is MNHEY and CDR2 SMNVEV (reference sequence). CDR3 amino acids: CASSFSAGGGYGYTF. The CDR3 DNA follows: TGTGCCAGCAGTTTCTCTGCAGGGGGCGGCTATGGCTACACCTTC.

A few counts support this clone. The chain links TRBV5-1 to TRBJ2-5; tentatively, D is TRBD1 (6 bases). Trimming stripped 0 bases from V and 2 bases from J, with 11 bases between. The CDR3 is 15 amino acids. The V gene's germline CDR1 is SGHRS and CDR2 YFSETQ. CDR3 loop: CASSLGRQVQETQYF. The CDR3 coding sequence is TGCGCCAGCAGCTTGGGGAGACAGGTACAAGAGACCCAGTACTTC.

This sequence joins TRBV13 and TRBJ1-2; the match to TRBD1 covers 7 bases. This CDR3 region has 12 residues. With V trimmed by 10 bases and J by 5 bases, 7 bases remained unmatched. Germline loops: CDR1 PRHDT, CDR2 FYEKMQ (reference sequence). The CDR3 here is CANGWDSYGYTF. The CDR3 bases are TGTGCCAACGGCTGGGACAGTTATGGCTACACCTTC.

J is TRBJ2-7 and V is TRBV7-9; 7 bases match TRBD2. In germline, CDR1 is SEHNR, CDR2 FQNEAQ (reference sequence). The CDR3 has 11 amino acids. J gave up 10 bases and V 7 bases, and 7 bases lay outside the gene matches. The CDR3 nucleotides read TGTGCCAGCACAGAAGCGGGGCCCCAGTACTTC. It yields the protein CASTEAGPQYF.

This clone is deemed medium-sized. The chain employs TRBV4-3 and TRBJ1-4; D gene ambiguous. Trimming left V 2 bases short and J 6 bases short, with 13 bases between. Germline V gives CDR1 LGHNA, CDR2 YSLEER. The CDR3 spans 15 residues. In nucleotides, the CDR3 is TGCGCCAGCAGCCAACCCGACCGACGGGATGAAAAACTGTTTTTT. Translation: CASSQPDRRDEKLFF.

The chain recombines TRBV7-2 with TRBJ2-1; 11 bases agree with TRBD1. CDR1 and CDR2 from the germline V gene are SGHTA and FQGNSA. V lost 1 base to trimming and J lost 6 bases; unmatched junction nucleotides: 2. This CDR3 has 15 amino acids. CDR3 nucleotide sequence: TGTGCCAGCAGCTTAGTGGGACAGGGGGGCAATGAGCAGTTCTTC. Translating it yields CASSLVGQGGNEQFF.

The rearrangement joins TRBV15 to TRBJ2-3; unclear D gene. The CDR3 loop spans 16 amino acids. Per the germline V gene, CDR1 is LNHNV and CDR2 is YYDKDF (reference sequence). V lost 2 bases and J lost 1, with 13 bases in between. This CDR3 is CATSRRSQRGTDTQYF. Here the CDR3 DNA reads TGTGCCACCAGCAGACGCAGTCAGCGAGGCACAGATACGCAGTATTTT.

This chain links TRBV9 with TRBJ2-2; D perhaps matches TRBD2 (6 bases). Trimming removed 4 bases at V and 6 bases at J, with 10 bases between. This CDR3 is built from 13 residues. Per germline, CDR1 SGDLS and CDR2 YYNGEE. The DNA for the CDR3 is TGTGCCAGCAGCCTCCGGGGGTCCGGGGAGCTGTTTTTT. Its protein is CASSLRGSGELFF. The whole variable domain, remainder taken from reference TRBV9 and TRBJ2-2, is DSGVTQTPKHLITATGQRVTLRCSPRSGDLSVYWYQQSLDQGLQFLIQYYNGEERAKGNILERFSAQQFPDLHSELNLSSLELGDSALYFCASSLRGSGELFFGEGSRLTVL.

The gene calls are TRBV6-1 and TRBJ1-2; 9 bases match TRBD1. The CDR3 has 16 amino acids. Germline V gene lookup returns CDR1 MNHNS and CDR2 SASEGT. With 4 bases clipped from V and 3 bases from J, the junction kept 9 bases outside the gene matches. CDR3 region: CASSGETGGDDYGYTF. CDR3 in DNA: TGTGCCAGCAGTGGAGAGACAGGGGGTGATGACTATGGCTACACCTTC.

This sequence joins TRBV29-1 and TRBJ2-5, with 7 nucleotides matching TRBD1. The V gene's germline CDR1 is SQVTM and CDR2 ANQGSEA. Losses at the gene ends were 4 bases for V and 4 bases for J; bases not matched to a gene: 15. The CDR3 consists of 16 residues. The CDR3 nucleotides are TGCAGCGTTGCAAGGAAACACACAGGGGATGGAGAGACCCAGTACTTC. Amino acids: CSVARKHTGDGETQYF.

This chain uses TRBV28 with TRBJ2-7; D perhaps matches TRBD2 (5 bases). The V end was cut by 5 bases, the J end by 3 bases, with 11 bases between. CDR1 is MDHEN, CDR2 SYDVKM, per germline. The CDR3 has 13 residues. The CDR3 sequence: CASSLIGNYEQYF. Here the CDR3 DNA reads TGTGCCAGCAGTCTAATCGGGAACTACGAGCAGTACTTC.

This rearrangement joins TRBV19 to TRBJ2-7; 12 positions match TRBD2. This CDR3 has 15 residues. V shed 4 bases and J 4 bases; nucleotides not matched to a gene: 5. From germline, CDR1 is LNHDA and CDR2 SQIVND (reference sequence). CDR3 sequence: CASSTSLAGGYEQYF. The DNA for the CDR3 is TGTGCCAGTAGTACCTCGCTAGCGGGAGGGTACGAGCAGTACTTC.

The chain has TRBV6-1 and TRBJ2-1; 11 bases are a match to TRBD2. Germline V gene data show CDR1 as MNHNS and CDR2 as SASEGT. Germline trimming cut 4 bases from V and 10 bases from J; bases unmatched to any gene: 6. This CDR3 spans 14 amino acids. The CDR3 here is CASSALAGDGEQFF. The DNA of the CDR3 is TGTGCCAGCAGTGCACTAGCGGGAGATGGAGAGCAGTTCTTC.

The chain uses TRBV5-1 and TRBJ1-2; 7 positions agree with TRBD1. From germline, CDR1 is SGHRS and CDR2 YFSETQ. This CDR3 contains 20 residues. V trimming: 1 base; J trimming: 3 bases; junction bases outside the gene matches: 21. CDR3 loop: CASSLSQGTANRWGYYGYTF. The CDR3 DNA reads TGCGCCAGCAGCTTGTCGCAAGGGACAGCGAACCGCTGGGGCTACTATGGCTACACCTTC.

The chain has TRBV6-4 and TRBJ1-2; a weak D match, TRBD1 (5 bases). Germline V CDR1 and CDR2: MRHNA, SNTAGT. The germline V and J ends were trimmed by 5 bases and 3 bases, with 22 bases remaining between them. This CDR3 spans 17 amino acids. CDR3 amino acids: CASSPLESTVLDYGYTF. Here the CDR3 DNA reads TGTGCCAGCAGTCCTCTTGAATCGACAGTCCTAGACTATGGCTACACCTTC.

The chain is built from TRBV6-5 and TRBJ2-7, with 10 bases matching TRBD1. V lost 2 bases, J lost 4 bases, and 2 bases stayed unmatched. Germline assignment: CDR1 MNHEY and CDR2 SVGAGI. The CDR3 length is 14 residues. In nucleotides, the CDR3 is TGTGCCAGCAGTTACGGGGACAGGGGTTACGAGCAGTACTTC. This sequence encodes CASSYGDRGYEQYF.

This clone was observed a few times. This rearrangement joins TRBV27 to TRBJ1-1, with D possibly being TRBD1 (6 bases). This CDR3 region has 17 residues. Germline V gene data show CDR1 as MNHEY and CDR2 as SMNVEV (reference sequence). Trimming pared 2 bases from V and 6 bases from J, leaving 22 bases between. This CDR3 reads CASSLQGGGGGGAEAFF. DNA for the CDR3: TGTGCCAGCAGTTTACAGGGCGGGGGGGGCGGGGGAGCTGAAGCTTTCTTT.

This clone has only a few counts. The CDR3 loop reads CASSLVRSTDTQYF. CDR3 DNA sequence: TGTGCCAGCAGTTTAGTCAGAAGCACAGATACGCAGTATTTT. The V call is TRBV27, the J call TRBJ2-3; no clear D gene. Trimming took off 2 bases at V and 0 bases at J, with 6 bases between the two ends. From germline, CDR1 is MNHEY and CDR2 SMNVEV (reference sequence). There are 14 residues in the CDR3.

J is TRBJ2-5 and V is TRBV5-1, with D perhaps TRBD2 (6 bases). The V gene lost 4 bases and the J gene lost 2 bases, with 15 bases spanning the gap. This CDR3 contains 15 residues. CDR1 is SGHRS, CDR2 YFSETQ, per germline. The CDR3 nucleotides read TGCGCCAGCAGCAGCACCCAGACTAGACAAGAGACCCAGTACTTC. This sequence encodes CASSSTQTRQETQYF.

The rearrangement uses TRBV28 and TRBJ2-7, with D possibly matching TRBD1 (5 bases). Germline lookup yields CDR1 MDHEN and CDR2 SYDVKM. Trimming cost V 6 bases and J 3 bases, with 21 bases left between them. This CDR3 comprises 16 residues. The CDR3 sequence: CASSFYSRVRDYEQYF. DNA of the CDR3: TGTGCCAGCAGCTTTTATAGCAGGGTAAGGGACTACGAGCAGTACTTC.

CDR3 amino acids: CASSPSGQGGTGTEAFF. As DNA, the CDR3 is TGTGCCAGCAGCCCTTCCGGACAGGGGGGTACGGGGACTGAAGCTTTCTTT. The genes are TRBV7-3 and TRBJ1-1; 10 bases are shared with TRBD1. The V segment lost 5 bases and the J segment 5 bases; nucleotides outside the gene matches: 14. Germline values: CDR1 SGHTA, CDR2 FQGTGA. The CDR3 contains 17 residues.

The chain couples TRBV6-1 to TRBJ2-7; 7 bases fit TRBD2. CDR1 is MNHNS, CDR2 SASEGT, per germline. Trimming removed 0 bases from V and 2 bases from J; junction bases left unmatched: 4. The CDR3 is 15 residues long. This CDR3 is CASSEAASGAYEQYF. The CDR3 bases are TGTGCCAGCAGTGAAGCGGCTAGCGGAGCCTACGAGCAGTACTTC.

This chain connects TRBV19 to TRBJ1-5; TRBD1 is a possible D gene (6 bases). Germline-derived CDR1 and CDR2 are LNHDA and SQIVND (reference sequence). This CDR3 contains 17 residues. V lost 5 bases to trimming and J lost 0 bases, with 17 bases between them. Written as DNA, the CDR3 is TGTGCCAGTAGTCGCGGGGGGGCTTTCTATAGCAATCAGCCCCAGCATTTT. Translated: CASSRGGAFYSNQPQHF.

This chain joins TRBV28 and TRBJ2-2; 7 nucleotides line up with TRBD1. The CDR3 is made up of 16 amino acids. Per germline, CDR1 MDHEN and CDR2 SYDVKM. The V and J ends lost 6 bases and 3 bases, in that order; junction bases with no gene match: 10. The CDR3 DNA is TGTGCCAGCAGCGAACCGGGACAGATTTACACCGGGGAGCTGTTTTTT. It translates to CASSEPGQIYTGELFF.